This T cell receptor beta chain was documented in a study of cytomegalovirus exposure and HLA in healthy donors. Study-wide results and caveats: Later work associated 16,951 TCR beta sequences with HLA alleles at 0.05 false discovery rate. In a later analysis, TCR beta V- and J-gene trimming showed a link to a missense DCLRE1C variant. Data from an earlier analysis indicated that most TCR beta V segments were productive either about 90% or about 30% of the time. Several V segments, TRBV6-2 and TRBV6-3 among them, could not be told apart and were dropped.

This clone was seen only once. Its antigen is undetermined. The germline gives CDR1 SGDLS, CDR2 YYNGEE. Trimming cost V 4 bases and J 0 bases, with 13 bases left between them. The length of the CDR3 is 15 residues. The PCR ran on 60 Vbeta and 13 Jbeta primers. Method: immunoSEQ multiplex PCR; TCRdb's copy keeps in-frame clones and lacks some. The table records around 100,000 clones, approximately 70% of them present only once. The chain combines TRBV9 with TRBJ1-2, with a possible D match to TRBD1 (6 bases). This sequence was found in a man aged 30 to 45 in good health and CMV-seropositive. The material sequenced was PBMCs. As DNA, the CDR3 is TGTGCCAGCAGCCTCCGGACAGATACTAACTATGGCTACACCTTC. Amino acid sequence: CASSLRTDTNYGYTF.